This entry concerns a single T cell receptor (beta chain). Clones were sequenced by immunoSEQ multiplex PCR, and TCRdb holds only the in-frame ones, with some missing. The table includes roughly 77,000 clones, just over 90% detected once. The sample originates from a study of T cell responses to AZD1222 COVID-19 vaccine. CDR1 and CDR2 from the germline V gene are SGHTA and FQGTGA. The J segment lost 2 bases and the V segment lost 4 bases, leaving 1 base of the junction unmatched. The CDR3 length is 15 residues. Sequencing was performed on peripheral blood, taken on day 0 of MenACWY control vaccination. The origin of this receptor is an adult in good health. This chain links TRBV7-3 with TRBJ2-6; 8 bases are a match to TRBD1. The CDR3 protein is CASSSGGAGANVLTF. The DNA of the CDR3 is TGTGCCAGCAGCTCAGGGGGCGCTGGGGCCAACGTCCTGACTTTC.